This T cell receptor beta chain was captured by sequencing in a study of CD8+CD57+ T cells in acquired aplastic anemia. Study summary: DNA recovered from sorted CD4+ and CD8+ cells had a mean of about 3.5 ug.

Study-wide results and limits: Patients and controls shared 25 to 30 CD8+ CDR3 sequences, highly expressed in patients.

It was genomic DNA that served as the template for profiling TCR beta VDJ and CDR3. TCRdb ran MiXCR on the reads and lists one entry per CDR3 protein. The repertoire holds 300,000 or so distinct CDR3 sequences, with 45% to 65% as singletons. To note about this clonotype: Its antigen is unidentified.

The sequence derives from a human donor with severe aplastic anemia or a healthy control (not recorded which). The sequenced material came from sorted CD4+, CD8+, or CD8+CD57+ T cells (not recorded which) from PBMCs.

CDR3 DNA: TGCGCCAGCAGCTGGACACGTCGCACTGAAGCTTTCTTT. Protein sequence: CASSWTRRTEAFF. The chain couples TRBV5-1 to TRBJ1-1; maybe TRBD1 (5 bases). Germline V CDR1 and CDR2: SGHRS, YFSETQ. V shed 3 bases and J shed 4 bases, with 10 bases lying between them. The CDR3 has 13 amino acids.